This TCR beta chain came from a study of cytomegalovirus exposure and HLA in healthy donors. Primers: 60 Vbeta forward and 13 Jbeta reverse. Repertoires were generated with immunoSEQ multiplex PCR, while TCRdb's copy carries only in-frame clones and drops some. The table lists approximately 100,000 clones, about 70% of them singletons. Study outcomes and limitations: The authors later found HLA-associated TCR beta chains more clonally expanded than equally common others. The authors later found most CMV-associated TCR beta chains appeared HLA-restricted.

The CDR3 spans 15 residues. V was clipped by 1 base and J by 3 bases, with 11 bases between them. Germline loops: CDR1 SGHRS, CDR2 YFSETQ. Healthy bone marrow donors made up the cohort. With respect to this clone: Its matching antigen is unknown.

This TCR came from a female donor in good health and CMV-seronegative. The chain combines TRBV5-1 with TRBJ1-5; unclear D gene. The sample consisted of PBMCs. CDR3 coding DNA: TGCGCCAGCAGCTTGTCGGGGAGACACAATCAGCCCCAGCATTTT. It yields the protein CASSLSGRHNQPQHF.